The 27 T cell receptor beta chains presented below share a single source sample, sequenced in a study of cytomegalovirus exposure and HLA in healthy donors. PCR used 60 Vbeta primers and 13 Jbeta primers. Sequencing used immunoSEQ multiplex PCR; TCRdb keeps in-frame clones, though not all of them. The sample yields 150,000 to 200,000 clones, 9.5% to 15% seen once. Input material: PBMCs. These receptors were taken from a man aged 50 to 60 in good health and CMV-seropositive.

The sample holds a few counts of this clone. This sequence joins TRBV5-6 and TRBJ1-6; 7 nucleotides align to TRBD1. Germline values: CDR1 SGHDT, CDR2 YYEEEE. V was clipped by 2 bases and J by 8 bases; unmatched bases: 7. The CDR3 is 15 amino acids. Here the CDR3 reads CASSFSRGKDSPLHF. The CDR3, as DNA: TGTGCCAGCAGCTTTTCCAGGGGGAAGGATTCACCCCTCCACTTT.

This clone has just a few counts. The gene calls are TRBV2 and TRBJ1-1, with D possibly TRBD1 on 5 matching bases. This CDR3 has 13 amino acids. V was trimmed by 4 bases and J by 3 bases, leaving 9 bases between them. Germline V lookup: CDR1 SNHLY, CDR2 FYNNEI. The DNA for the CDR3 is TGTGCCAGCAGTGGCCCGGGGGACACTGAAGCTTTCTTT. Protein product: CASSGPGDTEAFF. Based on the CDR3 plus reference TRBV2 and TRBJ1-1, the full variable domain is EPEVTQTPSHQVTQMGQEVILRCVPISNHLYFYWYRQILGQKVEFLVSFYNNEISEKSEIFDDQFSVERPDGSNFTLKIRSTKLEDSAMYFCASSGPGDTEAFFGQGTRLTVV.

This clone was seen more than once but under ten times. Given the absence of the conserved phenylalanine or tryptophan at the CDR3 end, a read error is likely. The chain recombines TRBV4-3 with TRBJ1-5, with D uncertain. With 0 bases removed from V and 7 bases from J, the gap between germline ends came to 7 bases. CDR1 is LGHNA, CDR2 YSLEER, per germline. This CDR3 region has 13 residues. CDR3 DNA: TGCGCCAGCAGCCAAGAGACGCGACAGCCCCAGCATCTT. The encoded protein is CASSQETRQPQHL.

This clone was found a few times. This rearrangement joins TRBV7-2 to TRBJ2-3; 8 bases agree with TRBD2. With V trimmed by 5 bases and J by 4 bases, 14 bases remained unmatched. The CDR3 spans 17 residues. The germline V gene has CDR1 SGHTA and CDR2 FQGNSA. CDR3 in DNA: TGTGCCAGCAGCCCTGCCCCTTCGGGGGGGTGGGCAGATACGCAGTATTTT. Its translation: CASSPAPSGGWADTQYF.

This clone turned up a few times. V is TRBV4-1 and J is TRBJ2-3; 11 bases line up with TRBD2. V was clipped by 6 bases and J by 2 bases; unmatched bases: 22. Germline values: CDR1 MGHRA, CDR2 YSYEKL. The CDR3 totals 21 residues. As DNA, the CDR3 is TGCGCCAGCAGTGATCGTCCATACAATAGCGGGGGGGCCAACTTCACAGATACGCAGTATTTT. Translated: CASSDRPYNSGGANFTDTQYF.

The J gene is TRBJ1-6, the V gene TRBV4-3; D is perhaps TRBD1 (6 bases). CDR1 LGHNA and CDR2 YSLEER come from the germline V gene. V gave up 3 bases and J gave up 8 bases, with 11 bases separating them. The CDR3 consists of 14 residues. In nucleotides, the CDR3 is TGCGCCAGCAGCCATCCGGGGGGCGATTCACCCCTCCACTTT. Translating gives CASSHPGGDSPLHF.

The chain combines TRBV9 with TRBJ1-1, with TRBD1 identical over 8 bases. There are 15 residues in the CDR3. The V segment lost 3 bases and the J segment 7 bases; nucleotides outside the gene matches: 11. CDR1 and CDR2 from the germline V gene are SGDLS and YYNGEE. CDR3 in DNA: TGTGCCAGCAGCGCGGGGGGCAGGGGGCAAGGTGAAGCTTTCTTT. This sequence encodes CASSAGGRGQGEAFF. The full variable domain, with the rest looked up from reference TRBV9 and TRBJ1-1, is DSGVTQTPKHLITATGQRVTLRCSPRSGDLSVYWYQQSLDQGLQFLIQYYNGEERAKGNILERFSAQQFPDLHSELNLSSLELGDSALYFCASSAGGRGQGEAFFGQGTRLTVV.

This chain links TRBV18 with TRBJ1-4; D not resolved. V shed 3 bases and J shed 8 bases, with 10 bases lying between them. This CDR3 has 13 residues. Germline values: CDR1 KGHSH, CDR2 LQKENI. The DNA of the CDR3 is TGTGCCAGCTCACCGGGGAGGCAGGAAAAACTGTTTTTT. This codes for CASSPGRQEKLFF. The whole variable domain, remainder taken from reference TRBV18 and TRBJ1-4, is NAGVMQNPRHLVRRRGQEARLRCSPMKGHSHVYWYRQLPEEGLKFMVYLQKENIIDESGMPKERFSAEFPKEGPSILRIQQVVRGDSAAYFCASSPGRQEKLFFGSGTQLSVL.

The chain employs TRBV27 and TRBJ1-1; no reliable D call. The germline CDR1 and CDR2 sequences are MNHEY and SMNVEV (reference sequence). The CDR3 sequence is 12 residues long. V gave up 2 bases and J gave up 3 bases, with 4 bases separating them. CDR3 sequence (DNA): TGTGCCAGCAGTTTAACACACACTGAAGCTTTCTTT. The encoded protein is CASSLTHTEAFF.

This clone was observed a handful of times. For the CDR3, the DNA is TGTGCCAGCAGCAGAGGTGGGGACAGGCAAGAGACCCAGTACTTC. Its protein product is CASSRGGDRQETQYF. The chain employs TRBV11-2 and TRBJ2-5, with 8 bases identical to TRBD1. J gave up 2 bases and V 5 bases, and 7 bases lay outside the gene matches. Germline loops: CDR1 SGHAT, CDR2 FQNNGV. The CDR3 sequence is 15 residues long.

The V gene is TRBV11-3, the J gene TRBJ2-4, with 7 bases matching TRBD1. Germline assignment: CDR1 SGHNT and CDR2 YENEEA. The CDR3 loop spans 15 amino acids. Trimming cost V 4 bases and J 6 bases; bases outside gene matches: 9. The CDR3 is CASSSSQGFRNIQYF. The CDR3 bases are TGTGCCAGCAGCTCATCACAGGGGTTTCGAAACATTCAGTACTTC.

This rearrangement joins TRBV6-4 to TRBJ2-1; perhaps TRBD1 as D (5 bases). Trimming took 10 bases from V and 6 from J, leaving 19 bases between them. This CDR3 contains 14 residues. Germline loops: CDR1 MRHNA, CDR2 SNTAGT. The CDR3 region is CATTVWGSLNEQFF. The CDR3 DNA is TGTGCCACCACGGTGTGGGGCTCGCTCAATGAGCAGTTCTTC.

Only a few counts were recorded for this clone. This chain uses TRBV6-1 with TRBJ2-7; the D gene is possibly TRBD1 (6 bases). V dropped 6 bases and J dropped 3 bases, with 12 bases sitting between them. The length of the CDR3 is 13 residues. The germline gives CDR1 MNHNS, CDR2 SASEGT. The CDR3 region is CASSHRVSYEQYF. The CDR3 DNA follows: TGTGCCAGCAGCCACAGGGTGAGCTACGAGCAGTACTTC.

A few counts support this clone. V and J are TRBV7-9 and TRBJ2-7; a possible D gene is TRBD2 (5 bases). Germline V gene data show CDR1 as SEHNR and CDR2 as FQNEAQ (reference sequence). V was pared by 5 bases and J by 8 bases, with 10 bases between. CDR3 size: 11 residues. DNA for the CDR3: TGTGCCAGCAGCGACCGGGATCAGCAGTACTTC. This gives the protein CASSDRDQQYF.

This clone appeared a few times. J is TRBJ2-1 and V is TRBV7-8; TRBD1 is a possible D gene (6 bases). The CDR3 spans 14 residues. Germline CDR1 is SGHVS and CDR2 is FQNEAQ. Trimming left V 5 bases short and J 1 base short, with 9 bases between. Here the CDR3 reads CASSRTVSYNEQFF. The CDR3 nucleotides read TGTGCCAGCAGCCGGACAGTATCCTACAATGAGCAGTTCTTC.

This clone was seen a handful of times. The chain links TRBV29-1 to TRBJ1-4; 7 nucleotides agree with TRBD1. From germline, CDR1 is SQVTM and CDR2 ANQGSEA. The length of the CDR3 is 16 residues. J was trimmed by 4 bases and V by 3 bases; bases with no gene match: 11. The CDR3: CSVEESQGVFNEKLFF. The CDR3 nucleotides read TGCAGCGTTGAGGAGTCGCAGGGGGTGTTTAATGAAAAACTGTTTTTT.

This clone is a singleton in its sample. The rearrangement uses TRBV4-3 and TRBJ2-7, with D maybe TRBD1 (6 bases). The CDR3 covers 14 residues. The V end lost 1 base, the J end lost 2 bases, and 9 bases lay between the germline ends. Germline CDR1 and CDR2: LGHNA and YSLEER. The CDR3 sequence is CASSQGTATYEQYF. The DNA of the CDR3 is TGCGCCAGCAGCCAAGGGACAGCCACCTACGAGCAGTACTTC.

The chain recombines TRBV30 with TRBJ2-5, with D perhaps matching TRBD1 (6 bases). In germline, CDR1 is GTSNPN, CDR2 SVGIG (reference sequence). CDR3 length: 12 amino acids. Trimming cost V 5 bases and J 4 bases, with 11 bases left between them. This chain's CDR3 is CAWGGEGETQYF. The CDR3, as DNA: TGTGCCTGGGGGGGCGAGGGAGAGACCCAGTACTTC.

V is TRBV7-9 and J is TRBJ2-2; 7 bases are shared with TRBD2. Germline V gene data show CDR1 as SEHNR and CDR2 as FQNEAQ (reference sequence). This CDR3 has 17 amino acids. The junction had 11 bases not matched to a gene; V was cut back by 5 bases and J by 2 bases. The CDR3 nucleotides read TGTGCCAGCAGCCTAAGTCTAGCGGCCTTTAACACCGGGGAGCTGTTTTTT. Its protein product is CASSLSLAAFNTGELFF. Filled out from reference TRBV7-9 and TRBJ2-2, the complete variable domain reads DTGVSQNPRHKITKRGQNVTFRCDPISEHNRLYWYRQTLGQGPEFLTYFQNEAQLEKSRLLSDRFSAERPKGSFSTLEIQRTEQGDSAMYLCASSLSLAAFNTGELFFGEGSRLTVL.

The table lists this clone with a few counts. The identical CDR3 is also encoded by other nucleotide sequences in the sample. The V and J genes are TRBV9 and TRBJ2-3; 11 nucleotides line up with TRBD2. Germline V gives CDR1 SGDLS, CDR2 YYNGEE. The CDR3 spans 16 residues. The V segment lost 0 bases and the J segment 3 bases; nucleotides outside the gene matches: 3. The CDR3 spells CASSVGASGGTDTQYF. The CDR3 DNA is TGTGCCAGCAGCGTAGGGGCTAGCGGGGGGACAGATACGCAGTATTTT.

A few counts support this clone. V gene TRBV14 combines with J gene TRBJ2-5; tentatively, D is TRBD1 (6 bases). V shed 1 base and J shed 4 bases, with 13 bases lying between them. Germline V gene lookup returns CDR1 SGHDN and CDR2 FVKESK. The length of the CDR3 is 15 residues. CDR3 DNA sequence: TGTGCCAGCAGCCAAGCTCAGGGGTTGGGAGAGACCCAGTACTTC. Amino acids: CASSQAQGLGETQYF.

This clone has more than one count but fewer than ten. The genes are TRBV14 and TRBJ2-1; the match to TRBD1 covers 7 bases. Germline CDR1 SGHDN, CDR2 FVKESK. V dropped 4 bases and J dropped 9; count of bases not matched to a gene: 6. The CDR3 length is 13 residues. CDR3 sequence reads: CASSPNDRAEQFF. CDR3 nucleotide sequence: TGTGCCAGCAGCCCCAACGACAGGGCTGAGCAGTTCTTC.

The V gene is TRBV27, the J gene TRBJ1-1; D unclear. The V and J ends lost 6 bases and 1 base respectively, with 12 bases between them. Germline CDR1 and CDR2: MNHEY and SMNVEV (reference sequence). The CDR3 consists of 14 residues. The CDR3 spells CASRIGQPNTEAFF. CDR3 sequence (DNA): TGTGCCAGCAGGATTGGGCAGCCGAACACTGAAGCTTTCTTT.

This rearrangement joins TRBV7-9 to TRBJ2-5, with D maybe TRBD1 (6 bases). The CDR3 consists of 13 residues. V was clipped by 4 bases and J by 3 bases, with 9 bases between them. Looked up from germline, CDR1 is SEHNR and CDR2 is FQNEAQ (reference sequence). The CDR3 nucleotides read TGTGCCAGCAGCTCATACAGGGAAGAGACCCAGTACTTC. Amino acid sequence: CASSSYREETQYF. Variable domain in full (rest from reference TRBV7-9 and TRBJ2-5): DTGVSQNPRHKITKRGQNVTFRCDPISEHNRLYWYRQTLGQGPEFLTYFQNEAQLEKSRLLSDRFSAERPKGSFSTLEIQRTEQGDSAMYLCASSSYREETQYFGPGTRLLVL.

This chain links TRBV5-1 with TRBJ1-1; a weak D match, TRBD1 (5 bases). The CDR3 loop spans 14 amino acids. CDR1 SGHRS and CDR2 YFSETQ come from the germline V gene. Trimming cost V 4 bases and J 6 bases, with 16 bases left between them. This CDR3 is CASSLRARVAEAFF. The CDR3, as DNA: TGCGCCAGCAGCCTTAGGGCCAGGGTAGCTGAAGCTTTCTTT.

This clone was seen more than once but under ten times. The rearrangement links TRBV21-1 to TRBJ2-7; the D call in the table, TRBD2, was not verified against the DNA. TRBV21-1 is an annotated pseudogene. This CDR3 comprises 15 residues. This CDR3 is CASSKDERLTYEQYF. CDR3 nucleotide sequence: TGTGCCAGCAGCAAAGACGAGCGGCTGACCTACGAGCAGTACTTC.

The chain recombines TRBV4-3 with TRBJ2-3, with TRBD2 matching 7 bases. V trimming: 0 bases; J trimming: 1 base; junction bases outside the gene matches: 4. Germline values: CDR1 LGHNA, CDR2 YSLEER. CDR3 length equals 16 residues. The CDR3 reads CASSQEASGGTDTQYF. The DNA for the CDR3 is TGCGCCAGCAGCCAAGAGGCTAGCGGTGGCACAGATACGCAGTATTTT.